A selection of T cell receptor beta chains follows, all from one sample in a study of T cells in Graves' hyperthyroidism and ophthalmopathy. TCRdb used MiXCR to reprocess the multiplex PCR reads, holding one entry per CDR3 protein. The table has 380,000 or so distinct CDR3 sequences, 19% seen once; the top ten hold roughly 3.5%. Sample: blood. These receptors were taken from a woman younger than 35 with Graves' hyperthyroidism. CDR3s include the opening cysteine and the closing phenylalanine or tryptophan. Fields, in order: J gene, clone size, V gene, D gene, CDR3 DNA, CDR3 protein. D genes are given only for firm matches. Some rows have no size entry. The others give once, few or many, or a class for an expanded clone.

TRBJ2-6 many TRBV6-1 NA TGTGCCAGCAGTGAATCCGGGGCCAACGTCCTGACTTTC CASSESGANVLTF
TRBJ1-1 few TRBV5-1 TRBD1 TGCGCCAGCAAAGTGACAGGGGGTACCGGGGCTGAAGCTTTCTTT CASKVTGGTGAEAFF
TRBJ1-2 many TRBV27 NA TGTGCCAGCAGTTTATGGTCGGGTGAAGATGGCTACACCTTC CASSLWSGEDGYTF
TRBJ2-5 many TRBV13 NA TGTGCCAGCAGCCCTGTCCGCGGGACGGGGGGCGGGGAGACCCAGTACTTC CASSPVRGTGGGETQYF
TRBJ1-1 many TRBV28 NA TGTGCCAGCAGCTCCTGGCGGGGGCAAGGAATGAACACTGAAGCTTTCTTT CASSSWRGQGMNTEAFF
TRBJ1-3 few TRBV3-1 TRBD1 TGTGCCAGCAGCCAAGGACAGGGCGCTGGAAACACCATATATTTT CASSQGQGAGNTIYF
TRBJ1-5 many TRBV27 NA TGTGCCAGCAGTGATAGAACCGGGGCGCTCCCCAATCAGCCCCAGCATTTT CASSDRTGALPNQPQHF
TRBJ1-5 many TRBV6-5 NA TGTGCCAGCAGCGGCCACTGGGGTCAGCCCCAGCATTTT CASSGHWGQPQHF
TRBJ2-7 NA TRBV11-2 NA TGTGCCGGCAGCTTAGTGCCGGGGGCAACCTACGAGCAGTACTTC CAGSLVPGATYEQYF
TRBJ1-1 many TRBV29-1 NA TGCAGCGGGTGGGGGGGGAACACTGAAGCTTTCTTT CSGWGGNTEAFF
TRBJ2-5 once TRBV18 NA TGTGCCAGCTCACCCTCACAGGACCCAGAGACCCAGTACTTC CASSPSQDPETQYF
TRBJ1-5 many TRBV2 NA TGTGCCACCCGCCCGGGGACGAGCAATCAGCCCCAGCATTTT CATRPGTSNQPQHF